This T cell receptor (beta chain) emerged from a study of PD-L1 blockade in urothelial cancer. The assay was immunoSEQ multiplex PCR, and TCRdb's table has in-frame clones only and misses some. The repertoire includes about 120,000 clones, more than 85% of them detected once, and around 1.7% sits in the top ten. Noted time point: peripheral blood 6 weeks after treatment start. This material consisted of PBMCs, taken around atezolizumab (anti-PD-L1) treatment. The source of this sequence is a man aged 55 to 70 with urothelial cancer.

CDR3 amino acids: CASSLRAGGTYEQYF. In nucleotides, the CDR3 is TGTGCCAGTAGTTTGCGAGCGGGGGGCACCTACGAGCAGTACTTC. The chain recombines TRBV19 with TRBJ2-7; 9 nucleotides match TRBD2. The CDR3 is 15 residues long. Germline V gives CDR1 LNHDA, CDR2 SQIVND (reference sequence). V gave up 5 bases and J gave up 2 bases; unmatched junction bases: 7. Variable domain in full (rest from reference TRBV19 and TRBJ2-7): DGGITQSPKYLFRKEGQNVTLSCEQNLNHDAMYWYRQDPGQGLRLIYYSQIVNDFQKGDIAEGYSVSREKKESFPLTVTSAQKNPTAFYLCASSLRAGGTYEQYFGPGTRLTVT.